One sample yielded the 27 T cell receptor beta chains listed below, sequenced in a study of glioma-infiltrating T cells. Amplification of TCR alpha and beta CDR3 regions from RNA used iRepertoire nested multiplex PCR. TCRdb redid the calling of the multiplex PCR reads with MiXCR, one entry per CDR3 protein. The sample lists approximately 120,000 distinct CDR3 sequences; about 23% were seen once. The sample consisted of glioma tissue, nonneoplastic brain tissue, or PBMCs (not recorded which). The receptors were sampled from a human donor with low-grade glioma or glioblastoma, undergoing nonglioma brain surgery, or in good health (not recorded which).

This clonotype showed up many times. The V and J genes are TRBV5-1 and TRBJ1-2; no clear D gene. The CDR3 is 13 residues long. CDR1 SGHRS and CDR2 YFSETQ come from the germline V gene. V was cut by 3 bases and J by 4 bases, with 10 bases left in between. The CDR3 sequence: CASSSVTFYGYTF. DNA of the CDR3: TGCGCCAGCAGCTCGGTAACCTTCTATGGCTACACCTTC.

This clonotype was found a few times. J is TRBJ1-6 and V is TRBV10-3, with D unresolved. V was trimmed by 0 bases and J by 10 bases, leaving 7 bases between them. CDR3 length equals 13 residues. Germline lookup yields CDR1 ENHRY and CDR2 SYGVKD. CDR3: CAISESNESPLHF. CDR3 coding DNA: TGTGCCATCAGTGAGTCTAACGAGTCACCCCTCCACTTT.

This clonotype was counted at least ten times. The rearrangement links TRBV6-1 to TRBJ2-1, with D unresolved. CDR1 and CDR2 (germline): MNHNS, SASEGT. The CDR3 is 13 amino acids. Trimming shortened V by 5 bases and J by 0 bases, and 5 bases separated the two germline ends. DNA for the CDR3: TGTGCCAGCAGTCACAGCTCCTACAATGAGCAGTTCTTC. Encoded protein: CASSHSSYNEQFF.

As concerns this clonotype: This may stem from a read error, because a much larger clone lies one nucleotide away. This chain uses TRBV4-1 with TRBJ1-2, with TRBD1 matching over 9 bases. Germline assignment: CDR1 MGHRA and CDR2 YSYEKL. V lost 0 bases to trimming and J lost 8 bases; unmatched junction nucleotides: 4. This CDR3 has 14 amino acids. The CDR3 here is CASSQEGQGGGYTF. In DNA form, the CDR3 reads TGCGCCAGCAGCCAAGAGGGACAGGGCGGGGGCTACACCTTC.

This clonotype was counted at least ten times. The chain is built from TRBV30 and TRBJ1-2; D possibly corresponds to TRBD1 (6 bases). Per the germline V gene, CDR1 is GTSNPN and CDR2 is SVGIG (reference sequence). The CDR3 contains 14 residues. Trimming removed 3 bases from V and 7 bases from J, with 18 bases in between. CDR3 in DNA: TGTGCCTGGAGGTGGGAAAACAGGGCGGGTGGCTACACCTTC. Encoded protein: CAWRWENRAGGYTF.

This chain connects TRBV11-2 to TRBJ2-4; 7 nucleotides align to TRBD2. The germline V gene encodes CDR1 SGHAT and CDR2 FQNNGV. With V trimmed by 6 bases and J by 0 bases, 11 bases remained unmatched. CDR3 size: 17 residues. The CDR3 here is CASSSDSGPLAKNIQYF. The CDR3 DNA is TGTGCCAGCAGTTCCGATAGCGGGCCGCTAGCCAAAAACATTCAGTACTTC.

A remark on this clonotype: A clone one base away is much larger, so this may be a read error. The chain employs TRBV7-2 and TRBJ2-7; 8 bases align to TRBD2. Germline lookup yields CDR1 SGHTA and CDR2 FQGNSA. CDR3 length: 15 amino acids. CDR3 sequence: CARSLEGSGKYGQYF. Here the CDR3 DNA reads TGTGCCCGTTCCTTAGAAGGTAGCGGGAAGTACGGGCAGTACTTC.

This clonotype showed up many times. The V and J genes are TRBV14 and TRBJ2-1; D possibly corresponds to TRBD2 (6 bases). The germline V gene has CDR1 SGHDN and CDR2 FVKESK. This CDR3 comprises 15 residues. V was clipped by 1 base and J by 3 bases, with 10 bases between them. The CDR3 is CASSQVYGSYNEQFF. The CDR3 DNA is TGTGCCAGCAGCCAAGTTTACGGGAGCTACAATGAGCAGTTCTTC.

This clonotype was seen ten or more times. The chain recombines TRBV11-2 with TRBJ1-3; D gene ambiguous. The germline V and J ends were trimmed by 0 bases and 0 bases, with 9 bases remaining between them. The CDR3 extends over 16 amino acids. Per the germline V gene, CDR1 is SGHAT and CDR2 is FQNNGV. The CDR3 spells CASSLEQPLSGNTIYF. CDR3 nucleotide sequence: TGTGCCAGCAGCTTAGAACAGCCTCTCTCTGGAAACACCATATATTTT.

This clonotype was seen many times. This sequence joins TRBV11-3 and TRBJ2-3; 7 bases are shared with TRBD2. In germline, CDR1 is SGHNT, CDR2 YENEEA. With V trimmed by 5 bases and J by 5 bases, 7 bases remained unmatched. This CDR3 contains 14 residues. DNA for the CDR3: TGTGCCAGCAGCCCCCCGGGGGGAGGAGATACGCAGTATTTT. It encodes CASSPPGGGDTQYF.

This clonotype occurred many times. The CDR3 sequence is CSASSALAVNYEQYF. DNA of the CDR3: TGCAGTGCTAGTTCGGCACTAGCGGTAAACTACGAGCAGTACTTC. The chain joins TRBV20-1 to TRBJ2-7, with 8 positions matching TRBD2. The CDR3 totals 15 residues. V lost 3 bases and J lost 3; bases outside the gene matches: 10. Germline CDR1 and CDR2: DFQATT and SNEGSKA (reference sequence).

As regards this clonotype: A much larger clone lies a single base off, so this may be a read error. This chain uses TRBV12-3 or TRBV12-4 with TRBJ1-1; 7 bases align to TRBD1. CDR3 length: 17 amino acids. The CDR3 sequence: CASSPPDRVLMNNEAFF. In nucleotides, the CDR3 is TGTGCCAGCAGTCCTCCCGACAGGGTACTAATGAACAATGAAGCTTTCTTT.

This clonotype was picked up many times. The genes are TRBV29-1 and TRBJ2-7; D may be TRBD1 (5 bases). Germline CDR1 SQVTM, CDR2 ANQGSEA. The CDR3 is 12 amino acids. V was shortened by 4 bases and J by 3 bases, with 10 bases between the two germline ends. This chain's CDR3 is CSVARADYEQYF. The CDR3 bases are TGCAGCGTTGCCAGGGCAGACTACGAGCAGTACTTC.

This clonotype was seen many times. V gene TRBV6-6 combines with J gene TRBJ1-1, with D unclear. Deletions cut 0 bases from V and 1 base from J, with 6 bases between. Germline assignment: CDR1 MNHNY and CDR2 SVGAGI (reference sequence). The CDR3 is 14 residues long. CDR3 loop: CASSYSLKNTEAFF. Written as DNA, the CDR3 is TGTGCCAGCAGTTACTCTCTGAAGAACACTGAAGCTTTCTTT.

With respect to this clonotype: This could be a read error, since a much larger clone is one nucleotide away. The genes are TRBV6-4 and TRBJ2-7; D is possibly TRBD1 (5 bases). V lost 0 bases and J 4 bases, leaving 10 bases between the germline ends. This CDR3 contains 14 residues. Per the germline V gene, CDR1 is MRHNA and CDR2 is SNTAGT. CDR3 DNA sequence: TGTGCCAGCAGTGACTCGAGACAGATTTACGAGCAGTACTTC. Amino acids: CASSDSRQIYEQYF.

This clonotype occurred many times. The V gene is TRBV6-1, the J gene TRBJ2-1, with 9 bases matching TRBD2. Germline trimming cut 6 bases from V and 5 bases from J; bases unmatched to any gene: 5. The CDR3 has 14 residues. CDR1 MNHNS and CDR2 SASEGT come from the germline V gene. The CDR3 here is CASRATSGNNEQFF. CDR3 DNA sequence: TGTGCCAGCAGGGCGACTAGCGGTAACAATGAGCAGTTCTTC.

This clonotype has at least ten counts. The V and J genes are TRBV4-1 and TRBJ2-7, with unresolved D. The CDR3 spans 15 residues. Per germline, CDR1 MGHRA and CDR2 YSYEKL. Trimming removed 1 base at V and 1 base at J, with 11 bases between. CDR3 protein: CASSQGRAGSYEQYF. The DNA of the CDR3 is TGCGCCAGCAGCCAAGGTCGGGCAGGTTCCTACGAGCAGTACTTC.

Many counts were recorded for this clonotype. The V gene is TRBV27, the J gene TRBJ2-1; 10 bases align to TRBD2. Trimming removed 6 bases from V and 4 bases from J; junction bases left unmatched: 9. The germline V gene has CDR1 MNHEY and CDR2 SMNVEV (reference sequence). The CDR3 has 16 residues. Here the CDR3 reads CASRKAGLANYNEQFF. Here the CDR3 DNA reads TGTGCCAGCAGAAAAGCGGGACTAGCGAATTACAATGAGCAGTTCTTC.

In this sample, this clonotype turned up many times. The chain recombines TRBV6-1 with TRBJ2-1; a possible D gene is TRBD2 (5 bases). Germline CDR1 MNHNS, CDR2 SASEGT. Trimming took off 5 bases at V and 0 bases at J, with 11 bases between the two ends. The CDR3 has 15 amino acids. CDR3 loop: CASSFGGSSYNEQFF. The CDR3 DNA follows: TGTGCCAGCAGTTTTGGTGGGAGCTCCTACAATGAGCAGTTCTTC.

This clonotype was counted ten times or more. This CDR3 is CASSLGTGTSGRAYTQYF. In DNA, the CDR3 is TGTGCCAGCAGTTTAGGGACCGGGACTAGCGGGAGGGCCTATACGCAGTATTTT. This chain joins TRBV27 and TRBJ2-3; 16 nucleotides match TRBD2. The germline V gene has CDR1 MNHEY and CDR2 SMNVEV (reference sequence). The CDR3 consists of 18 residues. V dropped 2 bases and J dropped 7; count of bases not matched to a gene: 9.

A remark on this clonotype: One base away lies a much larger clone, so this may be a sequencing read error. Lacking the conserved final phenylalanine or tryptophan, this CDR3 likely reflects a read error. The V gene is TRBV28, the J gene TRBJ2-7, with TRBD2 matching over 10 bases. J lost 2 bases, V lost 3 bases, and 1 base had no gene match. CDR1 and CDR2 from the germline V gene are MDHEN and SYDVKM. The CDR3 length is 14 residues. The DNA of the CDR3 is TGTGCCAGCAGTTTGACTAGCGGGCCCTACGAGCAGTACCTC. Translation gives CASSLTSGPYEQYL.

In its sample, this clonotype was seen many times. The genes are TRBV24-1 and TRBJ1-1; TRBD1 aligns across 11 bases. V shed 0 bases and J 6 bases; nucleotides not matched to a gene: 11. CDR3 length: 18 amino acids. In germline, CDR1 is KGHDR, CDR2 SFDVKD. The CDR3 reads CATSDLRTGTGGGSEAFF. In DNA, the CDR3 is TGTGCCACCAGTGATTTGCGGACCGGGACAGGGGGAGGGTCTGAAGCTTTCTTT.

J is TRBJ2-5 and V is TRBV30, with 7 bases matching TRBD1. The V gene end was trimmed by 3 bases and the J gene end by 12 bases; junction bases not matched to a gene: 7. The CDR3 runs 11 residues. CDR1 and CDR2 from the germline V gene are GTSNPN and SVGIG (reference sequence). CDR3 bases: TGTGCCTGGAGCCTTGGACAGGCGAAGTACTTC. Translating it yields CAWSLGQAKYF.

This clonotype was recorded once. V and J are TRBV30 and TRBJ2-7, with D possibly TRBD2 on 6 matching bases. This CDR3 is built from 11 residues. The germline V gene has CDR1 GTSNPN and CDR2 SVGIG (reference sequence). V gave up 7 bases and J gave up 4 bases, with 11 bases separating them. The CDR3 reads CASPRGYEQYF. DNA of the CDR3: TGTGCCTCGCCACGGGGGTACGAGCAGTACTTC.

The genes are TRBV9 and TRBJ2-7; D gene uncertain. The CDR3 sequence is 13 residues long. With 3 bases removed from V and 0 bases from J, the gap between germline ends came to 7 bases. In germline, CDR1 is SGDLS, CDR2 YYNGEE. The CDR3 sequence is CASSAANSYEQYF. The DNA for the CDR3 is TGTGCCAGCAGCGCAGCGAACTCCTACGAGCAGTACTTC.

This clonotype has only a few counts. This chain links TRBV2 with TRBJ2-7; no reliable D call. The CDR3 totals 12 residues. Between the trimmed V and J ends, which lost 3 bases and 5 bases, there was a span of 8 bases. Germline CDR1 is SNHLY and CDR2 is FYNNEI. Written as DNA, the CDR3 is TGTGCCAGCAGTGATAATCACAACGAGCAGTACTTC. Translation: CASSDNHNEQYF.

This clonotype occurred many times. The rearrangement uses TRBV28 and TRBJ2-4; tentatively, D is TRBD2 (5 bases). Germline CDR1 is MDHEN and CDR2 is SYDVKM. The CDR3 is 16 amino acids. The ends were cut back, 5 bases at V and 0 bases at J, with 14 bases in the middle. The CDR3 DNA sequence: TGTGCCAGCAGTCTCCACGTAGCGCTAGCCAAAAACATTCAGTACTTC. It specifies CASSLHVALAKNIQYF.